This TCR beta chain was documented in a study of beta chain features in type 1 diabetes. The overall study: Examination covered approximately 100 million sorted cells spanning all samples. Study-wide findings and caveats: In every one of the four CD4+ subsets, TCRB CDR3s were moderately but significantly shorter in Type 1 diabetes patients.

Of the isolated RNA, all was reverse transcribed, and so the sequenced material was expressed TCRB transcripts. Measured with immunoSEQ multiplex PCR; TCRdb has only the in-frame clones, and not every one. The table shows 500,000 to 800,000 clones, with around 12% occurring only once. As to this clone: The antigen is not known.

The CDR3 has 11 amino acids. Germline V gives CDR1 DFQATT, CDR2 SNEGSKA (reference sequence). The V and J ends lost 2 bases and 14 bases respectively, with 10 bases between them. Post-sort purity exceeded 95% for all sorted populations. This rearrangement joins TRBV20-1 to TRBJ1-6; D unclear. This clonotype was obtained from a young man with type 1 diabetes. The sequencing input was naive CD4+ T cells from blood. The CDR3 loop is CSARSLSALHF. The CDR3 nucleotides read TGCAGTGCTAGAAGCCTGTCGGCCCTCCACTTT.